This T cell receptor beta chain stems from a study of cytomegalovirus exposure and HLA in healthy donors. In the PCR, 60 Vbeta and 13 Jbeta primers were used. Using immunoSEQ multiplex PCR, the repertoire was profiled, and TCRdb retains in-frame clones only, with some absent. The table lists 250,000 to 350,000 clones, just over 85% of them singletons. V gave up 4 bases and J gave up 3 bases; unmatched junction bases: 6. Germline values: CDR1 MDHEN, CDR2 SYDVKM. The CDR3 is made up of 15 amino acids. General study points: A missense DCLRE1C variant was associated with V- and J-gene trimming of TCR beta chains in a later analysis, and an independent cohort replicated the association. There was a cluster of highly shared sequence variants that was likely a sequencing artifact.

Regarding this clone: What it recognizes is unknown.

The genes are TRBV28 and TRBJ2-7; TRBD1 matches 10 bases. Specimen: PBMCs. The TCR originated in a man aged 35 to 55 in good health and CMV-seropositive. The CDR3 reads CASSWTGGPNYEQYF. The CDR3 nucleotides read TGTGCCAGCAGTTGGACAGGGGGTCCAAACTACGAGCAGTACTTC.